Listed below are T cell receptor beta chains from one sample, sequenced in a study of CD8 T cell repertoires and HIV-1 epitope variants. No cognate antigen is known for these TCRs. Data came from immunoSEQ multiplex PCR; TCRdb stores just in-frame clones and leaves some out. The sample includes a few thousand clones, 70% to 85% of them seen just once. Sequencing was done on a sample of cultured CD8+ T cells derived from PBMCs. All receptors derive from a male donor with HIV. CDR3s include the opening cysteine and the closing phenylalanine or tryptophan. The D gene is left open where the match is weak. A row's size may be missing; if present it is once, few, many or a size class.

v_gene	abundance	d_gene	j_gene	CDR3nt	CDR3aa
TRBV7-8	-	TRBD2	TRBJ2-5	TGTGCCAGCAGCTTAGAAGAGAGCGGGAGCTGGCGAGAGACCCAGTACTTC	CASSLEESGSWRETQYF
TRBV11-3	-	TRBD1	TRBJ1-1	TGTGCCAGCAGCTTCACAGGGGCGGGGGAGGCTTTCTTT	CASSFTGAGEAFF
TRBV28	-	-	TRBJ2-1	TGTGCCAGCAGTTTTCGGAGCTCCTACAATGAGCAGTTCTTC	CASSFRSSYNEQFF
TRBV9	-	TRBD1	TRBJ2-1	TGTGCCAGCAGCTCAGGAAGGACAGGAGGTTTGGATGAGCAGTTCTTC	CASSSGRTGGLDEQFF
TRBV14	-	TRBD2	TRBJ2-5	TGTGCCAGCAGCCAAGAGCCTAGCGGGAACACGCAAGAGACCCAGTACTTC	CASSQEPSGNTQETQYF
TRBV19	-	TRBD2	TRBJ2-1	TGTGCCAGTACCCATCTCACTAGCGGGAGTCGGAATGAGCAGTTCTTC	CASTHLTSGSRNEQFF
TRBV5-4	-	-	TRBJ2-3	TGTGCCAGCAGCCGGCCAAGGGGGGAGACAGATACGCAGTATTTT	CASSRPRGETDTQYF
TRBV4-2	-	TRBD2	TRBJ2-1	TGTGCCAGCAGCCAAGATGGGACTAGCGGGGGGGCTGGGAATGAGCAGTTCTTC	CASSQDGTSGGAGNEQFF
TRBV19	-	-	TRBJ2-1	TGTGCCAGTAGTATCGACTATTCCTTGAATGAGCAGTTCTTC	CASSIDYSLNEQFF
TRBV5-4	-	TRBD1	TRBJ2-5	TGTGCCAGCAGCAACCGGGACAGGGGGCGTTGGCAAGAGACCCAGTACTTC	CASSNRDRGRWQETQYF
TRBV6-5	-	TRBD2	TRBJ2-7	TGTGCCAGCAGGGATGGGACTAGCGCCTACGAGCAGTACTTC	CASRDGTSAYEQYF
TRBV5-1	-	TRBD1	TRBJ1-5	TGCGCCAGCAGCTTGGTCTCTGGGACAGGTCAGCCCCAGCATTTT	CASSLVSGTGQPQHF
TRBV11-2	-	-	TRBJ1-1	TGTGCCAGCAGCACTCGGGACTCACCGAACAGGGCTGAAGCTTTCTTT	CASSTRDSPNRAEAFF
TRBV6-1	-	TRBD2	TRBJ2-2	TGTGCCACCTCTAGCGGGGTGAACACCGGGGAGCTGTTTTTT	CATSSGVNTGELFF
TRBV7-9	-	-	TRBJ1-2	TGTGCCAGCAGCTTGACGACAGCGAACTATGGCTACACCTTC	CASSLTTANYGYTF
TRBV2	-	-	TRBJ1-5	TGTGCCAGCAGTGAGGTAGGCAATCAGCCCCAGCATTTT	CASSEVGNQPQHF
TRBV6-5	-	TRBD1	TRBJ2-5	TGTGCCAGCAGTTATCAGGGGGCCCAGTACTTC	CASSYQGAQYF
TRBV27	few	TRBD2	TRBJ2-3	TGTGCCAGCAGTTCTACATCGACTAGCGGAGACACAGATACGCAGTATTTT	CASSSTSTSGDTDTQYF
TRBV10-3	-	TRBD1	TRBJ2-7	TGTGCCATCAGTGCGGGGGGACAGGGCCCGTACGAGCAGTACTTC	CAISAGGQGPYEQYF
TRBV28	-	-	TRBJ1-1	TGTGCCAGCAGTTTACGACAGAGACTAAACACTGAAGCTTTCTTT	CASSLRQRLNTEAFF
TRBV5-6	-	-	TRBJ1-2	TGTGCCAGCAGCTTGTACCCCCAGGATATTAACTATGGCTACACCTTC	CASSLYPQDINYGYTF
TRBV6-5	-	-	TRBJ2-7	TGTGCCAGCAGGCTTGGACCCCCGGGGGAGCAGTACTTC	CASRLGPPGEQYF
TRBV6-5	-	TRBD1	TRBJ1-5	TGTGCCAGCAGTTCCCCGCCAGGGGGCGATCAGCCCCAGCATTTT	CASSSPPGGDQPQHF
TRBV11-2	few	-	TRBJ1-1	TGTGCCAGCAGCTTAGTGGCAGGCCGGATGGGGAATACTGAAGCTTTCTTT	CASSLVAGRMGNTEAFF
TRBV7-3	-	TRBD1	TRBJ2-2	TGTGCCAGCACGACGGGGACAGGGCTAAGGGAGCTGTTTTTT	CASTTGTGLRELFF
TRBV29-1	-	-	TRBJ2-7	TGCAGCTTCAGGGACGACTCCTACGAGCAGTACTTC	CSFRDDSYEQYF
TRBV2	-	-	TRBJ2-7	TGTGCCAGCAGTGATAACGGTGCCTACGAGCAGTACTTC	CASSDNGAYEQYF
TRBV9	once	TRBD1	TRBJ2-1	TGTGCCAGCAGCGTCGGGACAGGGGATGAGCAGTTCTTC	CASSVGTGDEQFF
TRBV6-6	-	TRBD2	TRBJ2-7	TGTGCCAGCAGTTACAAGCGGGAGAGTTACGAGCAGTACTTC	CASSYKRESYEQYF
TRBV5-6	few	-	TRBJ1-2	TGTGCCAGCAGCTTGGGGCAGGGGCTGATACGCTACACCTTC	CASSLGQGLIRYTF
TRBV5-6	-	-	TRBJ2-2	TGTGCCAGCAGCCCAGGGTTCGCGAACACCGGGGAGCTGTTTTTT	CASSPGFANTGELFF
TRBV6-9	-	TRBD1	TRBJ2-3	TGTGCCAGCAGGGACTCGGACAGGGGGCAGGGAGATACGCAGTATTTT	CASRDSDRGQGDTQYF